This section outlines one T cell receptor (beta chain) sequence together with its context. Its antigen remains unknown. The record originates from a study of Ad26.COV2.S vaccination and SARS-CoV-2 variants. The germline CDR1 and CDR2 sequences are SGHTS and YDEGEE. Trimming removed 0 bases at V and 3 bases at J, with 16 bases between. The CDR3 has 16 amino acids. Profiled with immunoSEQ multiplex PCR; TCRdb holds only in-frame clones, not every one. The table shows just over 350,000 clones, with around 84% occurring only once. Findings and limits, study-wide: Substantial response breadth was reportedly seen for spike-specific CD8+ and CD4+ T cells after vaccination.

Stated treatment: roughly 19 received Ad26.COV2.S at low or high dose, single or two shots; 5 received placebo; per-sample allocation not given. Samples came from day 63 after the first vaccine or placebo injection. The clonotype comes from a person between 18 and 65 years old who received the Ad26.COV2.S COVID-19 vaccine or a placebo. The chain has TRBV5-8 and TRBJ2-7; perhaps TRBD2 as D (6 bases). This material consisted of peripheral blood, taken in a trial of Ad26.COV2.S vaccine versus placebo. CDR3 coding DNA: TGTGCCAGCAGCTTGGAGGTTCGGGGCGGGGTCTACGAGCAGTACTTC. Encoded protein: CASSLEVRGGVYEQYF.